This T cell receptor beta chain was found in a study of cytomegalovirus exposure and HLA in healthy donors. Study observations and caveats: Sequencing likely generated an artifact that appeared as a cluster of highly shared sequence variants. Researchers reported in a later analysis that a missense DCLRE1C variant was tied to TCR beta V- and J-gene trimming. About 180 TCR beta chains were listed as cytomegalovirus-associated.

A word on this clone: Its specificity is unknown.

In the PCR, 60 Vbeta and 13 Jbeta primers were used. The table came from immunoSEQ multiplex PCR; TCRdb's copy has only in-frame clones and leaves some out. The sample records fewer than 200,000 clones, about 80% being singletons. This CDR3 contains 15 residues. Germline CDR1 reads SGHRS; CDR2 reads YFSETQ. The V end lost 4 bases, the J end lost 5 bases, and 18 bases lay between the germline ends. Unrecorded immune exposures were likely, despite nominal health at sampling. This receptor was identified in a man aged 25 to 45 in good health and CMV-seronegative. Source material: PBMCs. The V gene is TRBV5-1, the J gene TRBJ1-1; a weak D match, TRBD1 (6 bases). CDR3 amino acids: CASSRRTVARTEAFF. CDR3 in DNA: TGCGCCAGCAGCAGGCGGACAGTAGCCCGGACTGAAGCTTTCTTT.